Listed below are T cell receptor beta chains from one sample, sequenced in a study of T cells after yellow fever vaccination. MiXCR, run by TCRdb on the 5' RACE reads, gives a single entry per CDR3 protein. The data contain around 180,000 distinct CDR3 sequences, 6.2% of them singletons. The sequenced sample was CD4+ T cells sorted from PBMCs, obtained on the day of the first yellow fever vaccination. Source of these receptors: a man aged 18 to 29 who received the YFV17D yellow fever vaccine. CDR3s include the opening cysteine and the closing phenylalanine or tryptophan. Each record gives: D gene, clone size, J gene, V gene, CDR3 protein, CDR3 DNA. The D gene is left open where the match is weak. Where a row states a size, it is once, few, many or the class of an expanded clone; other rows omit it.

D gene: NA
clone size: NA
J gene: TRBJ1-4
V gene: TRBV5-5
CDR3 protein: CASSREVEKLFF
CDR3 DNA: TGTGCCAGCAGCCGGGAGGTAGAAAAACTGTTTTTT

D gene: NA
clone size: few
J gene: TRBJ1-5
V gene: TRBV2
CDR3 protein: CASSVSASNQPQHF
CDR3 DNA: TGTGCCAGCAGTGTAAGTGCTAGCAATCAGCCCCAGCATTTT

D gene: NA
clone size: NA
J gene: TRBJ2-1
V gene: TRBV5-1
CDR3 protein: CASSLAETSPYNEQFF
CDR3 DNA: TGCGCCAGCAGCTTGGCCGAAACTAGCCCGTACAATGAGCAGTTCTTC

D gene: NA
clone size: many
J gene: TRBJ2-1
V gene: TRBV27
CDR3 protein: CASSLKWAANEQFF
CDR3 DNA: TGTGCCAGCAGTTTGAAGTGGGCGGCGAATGAGCAGTTCTTC

D gene: NA
clone size: many
J gene: TRBJ2-3
V gene: TRBV5-1
CDR3 protein: CASSLQGVDHTDTQYF
CDR3 DNA: TGCGCCAGCAGCCTTCAGGGAGTTGACCACACAGATACGCAGTATTTT

D gene: NA
clone size: many
J gene: TRBJ1-2
V gene: TRBV29-1
CDR3 protein: CSVVGSLYGYTF
CDR3 DNA: TGCAGCGTTGTAGGCAGCCTATATGGCTACACCTTC

D gene: TRBD1
clone size: NA
J gene: TRBJ1-6
V gene: TRBV27
CDR3 protein: CASRLTDRGSYNSPLHF
CDR3 DNA: TGTGCCAGCAGATTGACTGACAGGGGCTCCTATAATTCACCCCTCCACTTT

D gene: NA
clone size: many
J gene: TRBJ1-5
V gene: TRBV3-1
CDR3 protein: CASSQGVGSGNQPQHF
CDR3 DNA: TGTGCCAGCAGCCAAGGGGTCGGGAGTGGCAATCAGCCCCAGCATTTT

D gene: TRBD2
clone size: NA
J gene: TRBJ2-5
V gene: TRBV20-1
CDR3 protein: CSARRLAGGQETQYF
CDR3 DNA: TGCAGTGCTAGGAGGCTAGCGGGGGGGCAAGAGACCCAGTACTTC

D gene: NA
clone size: few
J gene: TRBJ2-7
V gene: TRBV6-2/TRBV6-3
CDR3 protein: CASSLRTGLTAQYF
CDR3 DNA: TGTGCCAGCAGCCTACGGACCGGACTGACGGCGCAGTACTTC

D gene: NA
clone size: many
J gene: TRBJ1-5
V gene: TRBV6-5
CDR3 protein: CASTRDSDNQPQHF
CDR3 DNA: TGTGCCAGCACACGTGACAGTGACAATCAGCCCCAGCATTTT

D gene: NA
clone size: many
J gene: TRBJ2-2
V gene: TRBV12-3/TRBV12-4
CDR3 protein: CASTSRALNTGELFF
CDR3 DNA: TGTGCCAGCACCTCCCGGGCCCTGAACACCGGGGAGCTGTTTTTT

D gene: TRBD2
clone size: many
J gene: TRBJ2-5
V gene: TRBV27
CDR3 protein: CASSGRGLAVFDKETQYF
CDR3 DNA: TGTGCCAGCAGTGGTCGAGGACTAGCGGTTTTTGATAAAGAGACCCAGTACTTC

D gene: TRBD1
clone size: many
J gene: TRBJ1-1
V gene: TRBV5-1
CDR3 protein: CASSLTSGQAYTEAFF
CDR3 DNA: TGCGCCAGCAGCTTGACCTCGGGACAGGCTTACACTGAAGCTTTCTTT

D gene: NA
clone size: many
J gene: TRBJ2-3
V gene: TRBV18
CDR3 protein: CASSSGQSSAPSTDTQYF
CDR3 DNA: TGTGCCAGCTCATCCGGTCAATCCAGCGCCCCTAGCACAGATACGCAGTATTTT

D gene: TRBD2
clone size: many
J gene: TRBJ2-3
V gene: TRBV6-5
CDR3 protein: CASRGTSAPWDTQYF
CDR3 DNA: TGTGCCAGCAGAGGGACTAGCGCCCCGTGGGATACGCAGTATTTT

D gene: NA
clone size: few
J gene: TRBJ2-1
V gene: TRBV7-2
CDR3 protein: CASSLGAPYNEQFF
CDR3 DNA: TGTGCCAGCAGCTTAGGGGCCCCTTACAATGAGCAGTTCTTC

D gene: NA
clone size: few
J gene: TRBJ1-4
V gene: TRBV20-1
CDR3 protein: CSAGSPGGKLFF
CDR3 DNA: TGCAGTGCTGGGTCCCCCGGGGGAAAACTGTTTTTT

D gene: TRBD2
clone size: many
J gene: TRBJ2-3
V gene: TRBV4-3
CDR3 protein: CASSPGRGGRGDTQYF
CDR3 DNA: TGCGCCAGCAGCCCAGGTCGGGGGGGCCGGGGAGATACGCAGTATTTT

D gene: NA
clone size: few
J gene: TRBJ2-3
V gene: TRBV24-1
CDR3 protein: CATSAVSDTQYF
CDR3 DNA: TGTGCCACCAGTGCTGTTTCCGATACGCAGTATTTT

D gene: NA
clone size: NA
J gene: TRBJ2-5
V gene: TRBV20-1
CDR3 protein: CSARRTTQETQYF
CDR3 DNA: TGCAGTGCTAGGAGGACCACACAAGAGACCCAGTACTTC

D gene: NA
clone size: NA
J gene: TRBJ2-6
V gene: TRBV12-3/TRBV12-4
CDR3 protein: CASSLFGRGLISSGANVLTF
CDR3 DNA: TGTGCCAGCAGTTTATTCGGACGTGGACTGATCAGCTCTGGGGCCAACGTCCTGACTTTC

D gene: TRBD2
clone size: NA
J gene: TRBJ2-1
V gene: TRBV7-2
CDR3 protein: CASRGGLAGNNEQFF
CDR3 DNA: TGTGCCAGCAGGGGGGGACTAGCGGGGAACAATGAGCAGTTCTTC

D gene: NA
clone size: NA
J gene: TRBJ1-5
V gene: TRBV15
CDR3 protein: CATSRGQGFLEPQHF
CDR3 DNA: TGTGCCACCAGCAGAGGGCAGGGGTTTTTAGAGCCCCAGCATTTT

D gene: NA
clone size: NA
J gene: TRBJ2-5
V gene: TRBV7-9
CDR3 protein: CASSFRVAVQETQYF
CDR3 DNA: TGTGCCAGCAGCTTTAGGGTGGCAGTCCAAGAGACCCAGTACTTC

D gene: NA
clone size: many
J gene: TRBJ2-2
V gene: TRBV6-5
CDR3 protein: CASSYSIAQINTGELFF
CDR3 DNA: TGTGCCAGCAGTTACTCGATCGCACAGATTAACACCGGGGAGCTGTTTTTT

D gene: TRBD2
clone size: many
J gene: TRBJ2-6
V gene: TRBV11-3
CDR3 protein: CASSGGATGANVLTF
CDR3 DNA: TGTGCCAGTAGCGGGGGGGCTACTGGGGCCAACGTCCTGACTTTC

D gene: NA
clone size: many
J gene: TRBJ2-5
V gene: TRBV5-1
CDR3 protein: CASSWLGGLFQETQYF
CDR3 DNA: TGCGCCAGCAGCTGGCTGGGGGGGCTGTTCCAAGAGACCCAGTACTTC

D gene: NA
clone size: few
J gene: TRBJ2-7
V gene: TRBV9
CDR3 protein: CASSVDLPRTTQYF
CDR3 DNA: TGTGCCAGCAGCGTCGACCTTCCCAGGACAACGCAGTACTTC

D gene: NA
clone size: many
J gene: TRBJ1-4
V gene: TRBV6-1
CDR3 protein: CASSEGTATNEKLFF
CDR3 DNA: TGTGCCAGCAGTGAAGGGACAGCAACTAATGAAAAACTGTTTTTT

D gene: NA
clone size: NA
J gene: TRBJ1-1
V gene: TRBV5-4
CDR3 protein: CASSHEGGTEAFF
CDR3 DNA: TGTGCCAGCAGTCATGAGGGGGGAACTGAAGCTTTCTTT

D gene: TRBD2
clone size: many
J gene: TRBJ2-5
V gene: TRBV6-2/TRBV6-3
CDR3 protein: CASSPRTSGVQETQYF
CDR3 DNA: TGTGCCAGCAGTCCCCGGACTAGCGGGGTCCAGGAGACCCAGTACTTC

D gene: TRBD1
clone size: many
J gene: TRBJ2-7
V gene: TRBV29-1
CDR3 protein: CSVAGQTYEQYF
CDR3 DNA: TGCAGCGTTGCGGGACAGACTTACGAGCAGTACTTC

D gene: NA
clone size: NA
J gene: TRBJ2-1
V gene: TRBV4-2
CDR3 protein: CASSRGGQGINEQFF
CDR3 DNA: TGTGCCAGCAGCCGGGGAGGGCAGGGGATTAATGAGCAGTTCTTC

D gene: NA
clone size: many
J gene: TRBJ2-7
V gene: TRBV10-3
CDR3 protein: CAISDAVDYEQYF
CDR3 DNA: TGTGCCATCAGCGACGCGGTCGACTACGAGCAGTACTTC

D gene: NA
clone size: few
J gene: TRBJ2-3
V gene: TRBV5-1
CDR3 protein: CASSRNYRDSGDTQYF
CDR3 DNA: TGCGCCAGCAGCCGCAATTACCGGGACTCAGGAGATACGCAGTATTTT

D gene: NA
clone size: few
J gene: TRBJ2-2
V gene: TRBV4-2
CDR3 protein: CASSQDSWDGAGELFF
CDR3 DNA: TGTGCCAGCAGCCAAGATAGCTGGGACGGGGCCGGGGAGCTGTTTTTT

D gene: TRBD1
clone size: NA
J gene: TRBJ2-5
V gene: TRBV5-4
CDR3 protein: CASSRGGTGVSETQYF
CDR3 DNA: TGTGCCAGCAGCCGGGGGGGGACAGGGGTTTCAGAGACCCAGTACTTC

D gene: TRBD1
clone size: NA
J gene: TRBJ2-3
V gene: TRBV6-5
CDR3 protein: CASGGPQGADTQYF
CDR3 DNA: TGTGCCAGCGGGGGTCCCCAGGGGGCAGATACGCAGTATTTT

D gene: NA
clone size: many
J gene: TRBJ2-5
V gene: TRBV5-4
CDR3 protein: CASTAGPLYQETQYF
CDR3 DNA: TGTGCCAGTACTGCCGGGCCCTTGTACCAAGAGACCCAGTACTTC

D gene: TRBD1
clone size: few
J gene: TRBJ1-5
V gene: TRBV3-1
CDR3 protein: CASSQGSQGANQPQHF
CDR3 DNA: TGTGCCAGCAGCCAAGGATCCCAGGGGGCGAATCAGCCCCAGCATTTT

D gene: NA
clone size: NA
J gene: TRBJ2-5
V gene: TRBV9
CDR3 protein: CASSVAPQETQYF
CDR3 DNA: TGTGCCAGCAGCGTAGCCCCGCAAGAGACCCAGTACTTC

D gene: NA
clone size: few
J gene: TRBJ1-3
V gene: TRBV25-1
CDR3 protein: CASSEFSGYGNTIYF
CDR3 DNA: TGTGCCAGCAGTGAATTTTCGGGGTATGGAAACACCATATATTTT

D gene: TRBD1
clone size: many
J gene: TRBJ1-1
V gene: TRBV12-3/TRBV12-4
CDR3 protein: CASSLGQGSNTEAFF
CDR3 DNA: TGTGCCAGCAGTTTAGGACAGGGCTCCAACACTGAAGCTTTCTTT

D gene: TRBD2
clone size: many
J gene: TRBJ2-1
V gene: TRBV19
CDR3 protein: CASSLAGGPNEQFF
CDR3 DNA: TGTGCCAGTAGCCTAGCGGGGGGGCCGAATGAGCAGTTCTTC

D gene: NA
clone size: few
J gene: TRBJ2-5
V gene: TRBV19
CDR3 protein: CASSIGSPKETQYF
CDR3 DNA: TGTGCCAGTAGTATAGGAAGCCCTAAAGAGACCCAGTACTTC

D gene: NA
clone size: many
J gene: TRBJ1-1
V gene: TRBV27
CDR3 protein: CASSSETTNTEAFF
CDR3 DNA: TGTGCCAGCAGTTCAGAGACAACCAACACTGAAGCTTTCTTT

D gene: NA
clone size: many
J gene: TRBJ1-1
V gene: TRBV6-2/TRBV6-3
CDR3 protein: CASSSRARDTEAFF
CDR3 DNA: TGTGCCAGCAGTTCAAGGGCAAGGGACACTGAAGCTTTCTTT

D gene: TRBD1
clone size: NA
J gene: TRBJ2-7
V gene: TRBV3-1
CDR3 protein: CASSPSTGGIYEQYF
CDR3 DNA: TGTGCCAGCAGCCCCTCGACAGGGGGAATCTACGAGCAGTACTTC

D gene: NA
clone size: few
J gene: TRBJ2-5
V gene: TRBV5-1
CDR3 protein: CASSLKLGGETQYF
CDR3 DNA: TGCGCCAGCAGCTTGAAGCTGGGGGGAGAGACCCAGTACTTC

D gene: TRBD1
clone size: NA
J gene: TRBJ1-2
V gene: TRBV20-1
CDR3 protein: CSARGTGTYGYTF
CDR3 DNA: TGCAGTGCTAGGGGGACAGGGACCTATGGCTACACCTTC

D gene: NA
clone size: few
J gene: TRBJ1-2
V gene: TRBV2
CDR3 protein: CASSAPVDAGGGYTF
CDR3 DNA: TGTGCCAGCAGTGCTCCGGTGGACGCCGGGGGAGGCTACACCTTC

D gene: NA
clone size: few
J gene: TRBJ2-7
V gene: TRBV6-4
CDR3 protein: CASRQGYEQYF
CDR3 DNA: TGTGCCAGCAGACAGGGCTACGAGCAGTACTTC

D gene: NA
clone size: many
J gene: TRBJ2-5
V gene: TRBV5-1
CDR3 protein: CASSLVQGRGQETQYF
CDR3 DNA: TGCGCCAGCAGCTTGGTACAGGGACGGGGACAAGAGACCCAGTACTTC